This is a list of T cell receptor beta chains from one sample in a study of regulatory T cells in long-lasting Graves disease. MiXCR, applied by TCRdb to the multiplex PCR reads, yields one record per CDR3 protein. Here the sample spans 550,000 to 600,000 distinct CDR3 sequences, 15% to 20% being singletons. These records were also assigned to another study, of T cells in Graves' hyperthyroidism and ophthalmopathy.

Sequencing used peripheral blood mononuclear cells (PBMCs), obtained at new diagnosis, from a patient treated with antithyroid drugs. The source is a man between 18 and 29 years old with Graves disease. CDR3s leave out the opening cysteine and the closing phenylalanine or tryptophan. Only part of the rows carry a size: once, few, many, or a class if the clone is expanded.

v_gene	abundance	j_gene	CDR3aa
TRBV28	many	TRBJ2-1	ASSRRSFTGSDEQF
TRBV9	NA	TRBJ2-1	ASSVWTGAHNEQF
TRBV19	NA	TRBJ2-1	ATTPGLVNEQF
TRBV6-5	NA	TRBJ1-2	ASSYGTGGPYGYT
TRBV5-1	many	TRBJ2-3	ASSLSSGSGPRTDTQY
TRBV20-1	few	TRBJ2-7	SARDQGLSYEQY
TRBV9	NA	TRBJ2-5	ASSATGTSEETQY
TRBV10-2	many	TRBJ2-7	ASSESAGYRRRY
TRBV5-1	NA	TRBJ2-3	ASYYSDTQY
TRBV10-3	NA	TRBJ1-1	AISLQSNTEAF
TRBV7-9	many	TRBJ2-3	ASSSPSHGGTDTQY
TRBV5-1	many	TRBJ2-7	ASRVGTGSGEQY
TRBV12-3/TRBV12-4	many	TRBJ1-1	ASNKGLNTEAF
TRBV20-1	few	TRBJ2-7	SARVSGGGTYEQY
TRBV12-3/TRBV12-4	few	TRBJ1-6	ASSFGGGSLH
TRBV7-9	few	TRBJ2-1	ASSFLLRDFRPQF
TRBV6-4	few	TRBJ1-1	ASSDQWTGALPPGLNTEAF
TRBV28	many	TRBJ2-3	ASSPPWGDSTDTQY
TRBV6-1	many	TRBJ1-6	ASRGQGGSPLH
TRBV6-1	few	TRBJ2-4	ASSSRTGRLNIQY
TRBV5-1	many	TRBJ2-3	ASSRRTGEDTQY
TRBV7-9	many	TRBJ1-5	ASSLGGGVGQPQH
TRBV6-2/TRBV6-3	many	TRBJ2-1	ASSYLRGVEQF
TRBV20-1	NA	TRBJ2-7	SATDKSGGRFYEQY
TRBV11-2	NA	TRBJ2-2	ASSLEGRSTGARVGGELF
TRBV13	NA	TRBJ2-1	ASSLVEWGRYNEQF
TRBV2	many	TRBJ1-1	ASSGGSGGQRLAF
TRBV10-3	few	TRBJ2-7	AINPDRAPYEQY
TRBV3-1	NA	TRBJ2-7	ASSQNHRGPEQY
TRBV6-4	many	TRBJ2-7	ASSYSVAFTSYEQY
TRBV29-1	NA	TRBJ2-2	SASPPGQKTGELF
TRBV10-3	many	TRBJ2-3	AIRDDRDTQY
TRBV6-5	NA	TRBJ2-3	ASSYQLAGVGDTQY
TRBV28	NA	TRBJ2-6	ASSWESNRDIRYSGANVLT
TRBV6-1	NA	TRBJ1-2	ASSRTGGRANYGYT
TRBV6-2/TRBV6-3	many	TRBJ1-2	ASSYGMDSVYGYT
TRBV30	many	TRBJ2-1	AWSGREYNEQF
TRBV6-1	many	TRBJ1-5	ASSMRLGQPQH
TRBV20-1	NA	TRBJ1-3	SAPAEGSGNTIY
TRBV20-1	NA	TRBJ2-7	SAPIDSSYEQY
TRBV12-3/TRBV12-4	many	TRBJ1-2	ASSNVANTLGYT